This TCR beta chain is from a study of OX40 agonist ivuxolimab in advanced cancers. Study-level findings and limits: Both CD4+ and CD8+ T cell populations in blood had undergone clonal expansion by week 6 at 0.1 to 3.0 mg/kg. In a subset of nonresponders, normalized T-cell clonal expansion was also low.

The assay was immunoSEQ multiplex PCR, and TCRdb's table has in-frame clones only and misses some. The sample has over 50,000 clones, over 80% seen once. Of note for this clone: What it binds is unknown.

The germline V gene encodes CDR1 SNHLY and CDR2 FYNNEI. The junction had 13 bases not matched to a gene; V was cut back by 7 bases and J by 1 base. The CDR3 loop spans 19 amino acids. This rearrangement joins TRBV2 to TRBJ2-1; 13 bases are a match to TRBD2. The sample consisted of CD4+ or CD8+ T cells sorted from blood, taken in a trial of the OX40 agonist ivuxolimab. The source is an adult with an advanced solid tumor such as melanoma, head and neck, liver or kidney cancer. The CDR3 sequence: CASNPLGTSGIRSYNEQFF. The CDR3 nucleotides read TGTGCCAGCAATCCCTTGGGGACTAGCGGGATCAGATCCTACAATGAGCAGTTCTTC.